This TCR beta chain was captured by sequencing in a study of human T cells and chemical hapten exposure. The wider study: Yields of TCR per sample differed, chiefly owing to small differences in pooled library volume.

Documented time point: pre-sensitization, week 0. Treatment indicated: therapeutic diphenylcyclopropenone sensitization with weekly scalp DPC. General study points: With regard to DPC sensitization, TCRs above 1 in 1000 frequency did not change. Expanded TCRs showed more large CDR3 clusters than pre-sensitization or healthy control sets.

CDR3 length: 16 residues. The germline V gene has CDR1 SGHRS and CDR2 YFSETQ. V lost 7 bases, J lost 1 base, and 17 bases lay in between. The library tagged each cDNA molecule with unique molecular identifiers. TCRdb fed the RACE reads into MiXCR, producing one record per CDR3 protein. The sample includes 60,000 to 80,000 distinct CDR3 sequences, roughly 6.7% of them seen just once. This clonotype was counted ten times or more. What it binds is not known. The chain joins TRBV5-1 to TRBJ2-2, with TRBD1 as a possible D gene (6 bases). Sequencing used whole blood, obtained in connection with sensitization to the hapten diphenylcyclopropenone (DPC). This TCR was sampled from a woman between 25 and 40 years old with alopecia areata. Some clones in this sample may be carry-over from other donors' samples. The DNA of the CDR3 is TGCGCCAGCGACCTAACCGCAGGGGTGAACACCGGGGAGCTGTTTTTT. Translating it yields CASDLTAGVNTGELFF.